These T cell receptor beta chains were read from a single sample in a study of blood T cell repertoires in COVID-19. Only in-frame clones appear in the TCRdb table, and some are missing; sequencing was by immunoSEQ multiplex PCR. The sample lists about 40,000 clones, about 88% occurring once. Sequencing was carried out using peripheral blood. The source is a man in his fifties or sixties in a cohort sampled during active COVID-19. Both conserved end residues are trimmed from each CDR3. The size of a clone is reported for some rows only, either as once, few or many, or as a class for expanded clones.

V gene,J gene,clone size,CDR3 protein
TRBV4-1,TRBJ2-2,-,ASSQTSGSNGELF
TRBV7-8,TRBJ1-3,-,ASSPTGHSGNTIY
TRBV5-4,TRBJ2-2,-,ASSGSSGHTGELF
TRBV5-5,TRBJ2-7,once,ASSLTGTRYEQY
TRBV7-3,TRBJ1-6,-,ASSLSGGKSPLH
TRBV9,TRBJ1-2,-,ASSVRQGYGYT
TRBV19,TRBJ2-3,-,ASSISGGERTDTQY
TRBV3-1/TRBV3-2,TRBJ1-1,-,ASSQYGTLNTEAF
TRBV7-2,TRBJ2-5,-,ASSLWTGDQETQY
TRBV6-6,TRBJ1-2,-,ASSYSRTTGYGYT